This TCR beta chain emerged from a study of a mutant IDH1 vaccine in newly diagnosed glioma. Across the whole study: Radiotherapy, temozolomide, or both had been given previously, and both were given to most.

Germline CDR1 reads GTSNPN; CDR2 reads SVGIG (reference sequence). Trimming left V 1 base short and J 0 bases short, with 16 bases between. This CDR3 spans 18 amino acids. Specified time point: week 35, safety follow-up. What each vaccine dose contained was 300 ug of mutant IDH1 20-mer peptide, accompanied by topical imiquimod. The patients received vaccinations eight times, in weeks 1, 3, 5, 7, 11, 15, 19 and 23. New astrocytomas of WHO grade 3 or 4 that were IDH1-mutant and ATRX-lost were found in the donors. With regard to this clone: Its cognate antigen is unknown.

Produced via immunoSEQ multiplex PCR; TCRdb's table is partial and in-frame only. The table shows 40,000 to 45,000 clones, with 83% occurring only once. This chain uses TRBV30 with TRBJ1-6, with D possibly matching TRBD1 (5 bases). This sample comprised PBMCs, obtained from a glioma patient whose treatment included an IDH1 peptide vaccine. The sequence was collected from a woman aged 45-59 years with glioma. CDR3 sequence: CAWSDRRVPSSYNSPLHF. The CDR3 DNA follows: TGTGCCTGGAGTGACCGCAGGGTTCCGAGCTCCTATAATTCACCCCTCCACTTT.